This T cell receptor (beta chain) was found in a study of regulatory T cells in long-lasting Graves disease. Study-level results: Patients with persistent disease showed a bias toward TRBV28, TRBJ1-2 and TRBJ2-5.

Time point given: newly diagnosed GD, antithyroid drugs for less than 3 months. PBMCs were the source of the RNA used for TCR sequencing. In building TCR beta libraries, iRepertoire HTBI primers were used together with Arm-PCR of CDR3 regions. MiXCR was run by TCRdb on the multiplex PCR reads, yielding one entry per CDR3 protein. This sample yields approximately 560,000 distinct CDR3 sequences, of which 15% to 20% are seen a single time; about 11% belongs to the top ten. With respect to this clonotype: Its antigen remains unknown.

Germline V lookup: CDR1 SGHRS, CDR2 YFSETQ. The V end was cut by 0 bases, the J end by 5 bases, with 8 bases between. The CDR3 has 13 residues. These data were likewise used in another study, on T cells in Graves' hyperthyroidism and ophthalmopathy.

The V gene is TRBV5-1, the J gene TRBJ1-2; D unresolved. This specimen consisted of peripheral blood mononuclear cells (PBMCs), obtained at new diagnosis, from a patient treated with antithyroid drugs. The receptor was derived from a man younger than 30 with Graves disease. The CDR3 DNA sequence: TGCGCCAGCAGCTTGGGGGCAGTTTATGGCTACACCTTC. This gives the protein CASSLGAVYGYTF.